A single sample gave rise to the 4 T cell receptor beta chains below, sequenced in a study of cytomegalovirus exposure and HLA in healthy donors (dated by TCRdb to 2016 to 2017). Libraries came from the immunoSEQ multiplex PCR assay. The clones in this table, taken by TCRdb from immuneACCESS, are in-frame only. Not every clone is retained; where verified, under half of the shortfall comes from an unresolved V gene, and the cause of the rest is unknown. In this sample the table shows more than 120,000 clones, about 88% of which occur a single time. 8.7% of the sample lies in the top ten. The sample consisted of PBMCs. These receptors came from a man in his late teens or twenties in good health and CMV-seropositive.

The chain employs TRBV6-5 and TRBJ2-3; 9 bases are shared with TRBD2. The CDR3 runs 15 residues. Per germline, CDR1 MNHEY and CDR2 SVGAGI. The V segment lost 3 bases and the J segment 4 bases; nucleotides outside the gene matches: 5. The CDR3 reads CASSYGRGGADTQYF. The CDR3 DNA is TGTGCCAGCAGTTATGGGCGGGGGGGCGCAGATACGCAGTATTTT.

The chain links TRBV19 to TRBJ1-5; 12 bases are shared with TRBD1. CDR3 length: 17 amino acids. V gave up 1 base and J gave up 4 bases; unmatched junction bases: 5. Germline V gene data show CDR1 as LNHDA and CDR2 as SQIVND (reference sequence). In DNA form, the CDR3 reads TGTGCCAGTAGTATAGTGGGACAGGGGGCTTATAATCAGCCCCAGCATTTT. It yields the protein CASSIVGQGAYNQPQHF.

J is TRBJ2-2 and V is TRBV5-1, with 11 bases that match TRBD1. The CDR3 has 15 amino acids. The germline V gene encodes CDR1 SGHRS and CDR2 YFSETQ. V lost 4 bases, J lost 7 bases, and 6 bases stayed unmatched. In nucleotides, the CDR3 is TGCGCCAGCAGCCAGGGACAGGGGGGAATCGGGGAGCTGTTTTTT. As protein: CASSQGQGGIGELFF.

This clone has just one count. The V gene is TRBV5-4, the J gene TRBJ1-4; a weak D match, TRBD1 (5 bases). The V gene lost 3 bases and the J gene lost 5 bases, with 5 bases spanning the gap. CDR3 length equals 12 residues. Germline values: CDR1 SGHNT, CDR2 YYREEE (reference sequence). CDR3 protein: CASSWGNEKLFF. DNA of the CDR3: TGTGCCAGCAGCTGGGGCAATGAAAAACTGTTTTTT.